Listed here are 28 T cell receptor beta chains from one sample, sequenced in a study of identical twins. TCRdb redid the calling of the 5' RACE reads with MiXCR, one entry per CDR3 protein. The sample comprises about 690,000 distinct CDR3 sequences, around 6% of which are singletons, and 1.5% to 2% rests with the top ten. Sequences were obtained from naive T cells sorted from blood. These receptors were taken from a man aged 18 to 35 in good health.

This clonotype was counted at least ten times. The chain combines TRBV12-3 or TRBV12-4 with TRBJ2-7, with 9 bases matching TRBD1. The CDR3 loop spans 14 amino acids. V gave up 7 bases and J gave up 2 bases; unmatched junction bases: 6. The CDR3 DNA reads as TGTGCCAGCACCGCGGACAGGGGTGCCTACGAGCAGTACTTC. It translates to CASTADRGAYEQYF.

This clonotype was seen a handful of times. V usage is TRBV7-8 and J usage is TRBJ1-5; D not resolved. The CDR3 extends over 16 amino acids. Germline V CDR1 and CDR2: SGHVS, FQNEAQ. Deletions cut 5 bases from V and 0 bases from J, with 14 bases between. The CDR3 bases are TGTGCCAGCAGCCAGCAGCCCCCTCCTAGCAATCAGCCCCAGCATTTT. This codes for CASSQQPPPSNQPQHF. The entire variable domain, with the rest obtained from reference TRBV7-8 and TRBJ1-5, is as follows: GAGVSQSPRYKVAKRGQDVALRCDPISGHVSLFWYQQALGQGPEFLTYFQNEAQLDKSGLPSDRFFAERPEGSVSTLKIQRTQQEDSAVYLCASSQQPPPSNQPQHFGDGTRLSIL.

In its sample, this clonotype was seen a few times. The chain links TRBV3-1 to TRBJ2-2; D is unclear. Germline assignment: CDR1 LGHDT and CDR2 YNNKEL (reference sequence). The V and J ends lost 1 base and 4 bases respectively, with 19 bases between them. CDR3 length: 18 amino acids. CDR3 DNA: TGTGCCAGCAGCCAAGTCCCTTCACCCGACCGGGCCACCGGGGAGCTGTTTTTT. Its translation: CASSQVPSPDRATGELFF.

There are many counts of this clonotype. The V gene is TRBV12-3 or TRBV12-4, the J gene TRBJ2-3; TRBD2 agrees at 9 bases. The CDR3 covers 14 residues. V dropped 3 bases and J dropped 5; count of bases not matched to a gene: 3. CDR3 DNA: TGTGCCAGCAGTTTGGGTAGCGGGAGAGATACGCAGTATTTT. Residues: CASSLGSGRDTQYF.

This clonotype came up many times. The chain joins TRBV5-1 to TRBJ2-2; 8 bases match TRBD1. CDR3 length equals 13 residues. Per the germline V gene, CDR1 is SGHRS and CDR2 is YFSETQ. V shed 6 bases, J shed 5 bases, and the junction held 3 bases outside the gene matches. This CDR3 is CASIRGQTGELFF. CDR3 in DNA: TGCGCCAGCATCAGGGGGCAAACCGGGGAGCTGTTTTTT.

This clonotype turned up a few times. V usage is TRBV5-1 and J usage is TRBJ2-5; possible D gene TRBD1, 7 bases. The CDR3 has 15 residues. The ends were cut back, 7 bases at V and 2 bases at J, with 18 bases in the middle. Germline V CDR1 and CDR2: SGHRS, YFSETQ. The CDR3 is CASCPAGQPQETQYF. The CDR3 DNA follows: TGCGCCAGCTGTCCCGCGGGACAGCCTCAAGAGACCCAGTACTTC. Supplemented by reference TRBV5-1 and TRBJ2-5, the full variable domain reads KAGVTQTPRYLIKTRGQQVTLSCSPISGHRSVSWYQQTPGQGLQFLFEYFSETQRNKGNFPGRFSGRQFSNSRSEMNVSTLELGDSALYLCASCPAGQPQETQYFGPGTRLLVL.

This clonotype was seen many times. The chain employs TRBV10-2 and TRBJ2-7, with D perhaps matching TRBD2 (6 bases). Germline assignment: CDR1 WSHSY and CDR2 SAAADI. Trimming removed 8 bases from V and 6 bases from J, with 8 bases in between. CDR3 length equals 10 residues. The CDR3 protein is CASGGIEQYV. The CDR3 DNA follows: TGCGCCAGCGGGGGGATCGAGCAGTACGTC.

This clonotype appeared many times. V gene TRBV7-8 combines with J gene TRBJ2-7; maybe TRBD1 (7 bases). Trimming left V 5 bases short and J 3 bases short, with 14 bases between. Germline CDR1 SGHVS, CDR2 FQNEAQ. The CDR3 loop spans 14 amino acids. The CDR3 DNA reads as TGTGCCAGCAGCCTAGGGGGGACAGTCTACGAGCAGTACGTC. Encoded protein: CASSLGGTVYEQYV.

Of note for this clonotype: Because the CDR3 is missing its conserved closing phenylalanine or tryptophan, this is likely a read error. The rearrangement links TRBV10-1 to TRBJ2-3; 9 bases map to TRBD2. Trimming at V came to 9 bases and at J to 3 bases, leaving 13 bases not matched to a gene. The CDR3 sequence is 16 residues long. The germline V gene encodes CDR1 WNHNN and CDR2 SYGVQD (reference sequence). In DNA form, the CDR3 reads TGCGCCAGGGCTGGGAATAGCGGGAGAAATACAGATACGCAGTATATT. Translating gives CARAGNSGRNTDTQYI.

Many counts were recorded for this clonotype. The rearrangement joins TRBV29-1 to TRBJ1-1; TRBD1 matches at 8 bases. Germline loops: CDR1 SQVTM, CDR2 ANQGSEA. This CDR3 contains 15 residues. After removal of 4 bases from V and 1 base from J, the junction contained 8 bases not matched to a gene. The CDR3: CSVVGVTGANTEAFF. The CDR3 DNA follows: TGCAGCGTTGTTGGCGTGACAGGGGCGAACACTGAAGCTTTCTTT.

This rearrangement joins TRBV27 to TRBJ1-2, with unresolved D. Trimming pared 3 bases from V and 3 bases from J, leaving 11 bases between. The CDR3 loop spans 14 amino acids. Germline V gene data show CDR1 as MNHEY and CDR2 as SMNVEV (reference sequence). CDR3 DNA: TGTGCCAGCAGTTTTGCGCAGGATCACTATGGCTACACCTTC. Translation: CASSFAQDHYGYTF.

The genes are TRBV7-6 and TRBJ2-2, with TRBD1 as a possible D gene (5 bases). CDR1 is SGHVS and CDR2 is FNYEAQ in the germline V gene. The CDR3 consists of 14 residues. Trimming stripped 5 bases from V and 1 base from J, with 8 bases between. DNA for the CDR3: TGTGCCAGCAGCCGACAGTTGAACACCGGGGAGCTGTTTTTT. Residues: CASSRQLNTGELFF.

This clonotype was counted many times. The rearrangement joins TRBV4-3 to TRBJ2-7, with 9 positions matching TRBD2. Germline V gene lookup returns CDR1 LGHNA and CDR2 YSLEER. The length of the CDR3 is 16 residues. V lost 3 bases and J lost 6; bases outside the gene matches: 12. CDR3 region: CASSQVYLAGELEQYF. CDR3 nucleotide sequence: TGCGCCAGCAGCCAGGTTTACTTAGCGGGAGAGCTCGAGCAGTACTTC.

The DNA of the CDR3 is TGTGCCAGCAGCCCCCCGGCGGGTTTCGGAAACACCATATATTTT. This gives the protein CASSPPAGFGNTIYF. The gene calls are TRBV12-3 or TRBV12-4 and TRBJ1-3; no clear D. This CDR3 has 15 amino acids. The ends were cut back, 6 bases at V and 4 bases at J, with 16 bases in the middle.

This clonotype occurred many times. The V gene is TRBV29-1, the J gene TRBJ2-1; TRBD2 matches 11 bases. This CDR3 comprises 16 residues. Germline assignment: CDR1 SQVTM and CDR2 ANQGSEA. Germline trimming cut 3 bases from V and 8 bases from J; bases unmatched to any gene: 12. This chain's CDR3 is CSVDGGSGRAGDEQFF. The CDR3, as DNA: TGCAGCGTTGATGGGGGTAGCGGGAGGGCCGGGGATGAGCAGTTCTTC.

This clonotype turned up a few times. The chain links TRBV27 to TRBJ2-7; 10 bases map to TRBD1. The germline gives CDR1 MNHEY, CDR2 SMNVEV (reference sequence). The trim removed 8 bases at V and 6 bases at J, leaving 10 bases unmatched. The CDR3 has 14 amino acids. The CDR3 DNA sequence: TGTGCCAGCGCGCCGGGACAGGGGCTTCTCGAGCAGTACTTC. Protein: CASAPGQGLLEQYF.

The chain is built from TRBV18 and TRBJ2-3; D gene unclear. Trimming removed 2 bases at V and 2 bases at J, with 5 bases between. This CDR3 is built from 13 residues. Germline V CDR1 and CDR2: KGHSH, LQKENI. CDR3 nucleotides: TGTGCCAGCTCACCAGCGTTCACAGATACGCAGTATTTT. This codes for CASSPAFTDTQYF.

This clonotype was counted ten times or more. The chain has TRBV5-1 and TRBJ2-2; 8 nucleotides line up with TRBD1. The length of the CDR3 is 14 residues. The junction had 8 bases not matched to a gene; V was cut back by 7 bases and J by 6 bases. Germline loops: CDR1 SGHRS, CDR2 YFSETQ. This chain's CDR3 is CASPDRADPGELFF. The CDR3 region has the DNA TGCGCCAGCCCGGACAGGGCAGATCCCGGGGAGCTGTTTTTT.

This clonotype was seen ten or more times. The chain has TRBV24-1 and TRBJ1-2; D is perhaps TRBD1 (5 bases). The CDR3 runs 13 residues. Trimming cost V 1 base and J 5 bases, with 7 bases left between them. CDR1 is KGHDR, CDR2 SFDVKD, per germline. The CDR3 sequence: CATSDFSGYGYTF. The DNA of the CDR3 is TGTGCCACCAGTGATTTCTCAGGGTATGGCTACACCTTC.

This clonotype showed up just a few times. V gene TRBV18 combines with J gene TRBJ2-1; D not certain. Deletions cut 3 bases from V and 0 bases from J, with 3 bases between. Germline-derived CDR1 and CDR2 are KGHSH and LQKENI. CDR3 size: 13 residues. The CDR3 reads CASSPYSYNEQFF. The CDR3 DNA sequence: TGTGCCAGCTCACCGTACTCCTACAATGAGCAGTTCTTC. Drawing the rest from reference TRBV18 and TRBJ2-1, the complete variable domain is NAGVMQNPRHLVRRRGQEARLRCSPMKGHSHVYWYRQLPEEGLKFMVYLQKENIIDESGMPKERFSAEFPKEGPSILRIQQVVRGDSAAYFCASSPYSYNEQFFGPGTRLTVL.

This clonotype was picked up a small number of times. This chain connects TRBV7-2 to TRBJ2-3; D not certain. The CDR3 totals 14 residues. The germline gives CDR1 SGHTA, CDR2 FQGNSA. Trimming cost V 4 bases and J 3 bases, with 11 bases left between them. The CDR3 nucleotides are TGTGCCAGCAGCTCTTGGGCTAAGACAGATACGCAGTATTTT. It codes for CASSSWAKTDTQYF.

There are many counts of this clonotype. The chain employs TRBV29-1 and TRBJ2-4; no clear D gene. V shed 0 bases and J shed 0 bases, with 9 bases lying between them. Germline lookup yields CDR1 SQVTM and CDR2 ANQGSEA. This CDR3 is built from 15 residues. Here the CDR3 reads CSVEEGRLAKNIQYF. In DNA form, the CDR3 reads TGCAGCGTTGAAGAAGGACGGTTAGCCAAAAACATTCAGTACTTC.

There are many counts of this clonotype. This chain joins TRBV7-9 and TRBJ2-1, with D possibly being TRBD1 or TRBD2 (5 bases each). The CDR3 is 13 amino acids. V was clipped by 5 bases and J by 12 bases, with 17 bases between them. Germline CDR1 SEHNR, CDR2 FQNEAQ (reference sequence). DNA for the CDR3: TGTGCCAGCAGCAAGGGACCCCAGCATGGGCAGTTCTTC. Translated, it gives CASSKGPQHGQFF.

To note about this clonotype: A much bigger clone sits one base away, suggesting this may be a read error. The V and J genes are TRBV15 and TRBJ2-4, with a weak D call TRBD1 (6 bases). V lost 1 base and J 8 bases, leaving 9 bases between the germline ends. Looked up from germline, CDR1 is LNHNV and CDR2 is YYDKDF (reference sequence). The CDR3 runs 13 residues. The CDR3 loop reads CATSRGRGHIQYF. Written as DNA, the CDR3 is TGTGCCACCAGCAGAGGCAGGGGTCACATTCAGTACTTC. The full variable domain, completed using reference TRBV15 and TRBJ2-4, is DAMVIQNPRYQVTQFGKPVTLSCSQTLNHNVMYWYQQKSSQAPKLLFHYYDKDFNNEADTPDNFQSRRPNTSFCFLDIRSPGLGDTAMYLCATSRGRGHIQYFGAGTRLSVL.

This clonotype was found a few times. This chain connects TRBV18 to TRBJ1-5; tentatively, D is TRBD1 (6 bases). The CDR3 runs 13 residues. Germline assignment: CDR1 KGHSH and CDR2 LQKENI. V was clipped by 3 bases and J by 5 bases, with 8 bases between them. The CDR3 here is CASSPAGDQPQHF. The DNA for the CDR3 is TGTGCCAGCTCACCTGCAGGGGATCAGCCCCAGCATTTT.

The rearrangement joins TRBV18 to TRBJ2-1; D is ambiguous. V lost 2 bases and J lost 7, with 12 bases in between. Germline CDR1 reads KGHSH; CDR2 reads LQKENI. The CDR3 extends over 14 amino acids. The CDR3, as DNA: TGTGCCAGCTCACCAGATGCCCCCCCGAATGAGCAGTTCTTC. Translated, it gives CASSPDAPPNEQFF. Full variable domain (rest looked up from reference TRBV18 and TRBJ2-1): NAGVMQNPRHLVRRRGQEARLRCSPMKGHSHVYWYRQLPEEGLKFMVYLQKENIIDESGMPKERFSAEFPKEGPSILRIQQVVRGDSAAYFCASSPDAPPNEQFFGPGTRLTVL.

This clonotype has ten or more counts. The chain couples TRBV20-1 to TRBJ1-4; possibly TRBD1 for D (6 bases). The CDR3 is 14 amino acids. Trimming shortened V by 3 bases and J by 0 bases, and 8 bases separated the two germline ends. Germline assignment: CDR1 DFQATT and CDR2 SNEGSKA (reference sequence). The CDR3 protein is CSASKGATNEKLFF. The CDR3 DNA reads TGCAGTGCTAGCAAGGGGGCAACTAATGAAAAACTGTTTTTT.

This clonotype was seen ten or more times. The V and J genes are TRBV6-1 and TRBJ1-5; TRBD1 is a possible D gene (6 bases). Looked up from germline, CDR1 is MNHNS and CDR2 is SASEGT. V lost 8 bases and J 2 bases, leaving 13 bases between the germline ends. CDR3 length: 14 residues. The CDR3 reads CASGAGGRNQPQHF. CDR3 nucleotide sequence: TGTGCCAGCGGGGCGGGGGGCCGCAATCAGCCCCAGCATTTT.